The clone carrying this T cell receptor beta chain was seen at least ten times. This specimen comes from a study of human T cells and chemical hapten exposure. Study overall: An area of 2 cm by less than 2.5 cm on upper inner arm skin received 2% DPC for sensitization.

Time point in this sample: patch test 3, about 24 weeks after DPC sensitization. Treatment in this sample: therapeutic diphenylcyclopropenone sensitization with weekly scalp DPC. This CDR3 is built from 13 residues. The germline gives CDR1 SQVTM, CDR2 ANQGSEA. The V end was cut by 3 bases, the J end by 8 bases, with 14 bases between. Individual cDNA molecules in this library carried unique molecular identifiers. MiXCR was run by TCRdb on the RACE reads, yielding one entry per CDR3 protein. The sample shows more than 100,000 distinct CDR3 sequences, around 10% of them seen only once. This clonotype was obtained from a woman aged 45-65 years with alopecia areata. Some clones in this sample may be carry-over from other donors' samples. This sequence joins TRBV29-1 and TRBJ2-1; D is perhaps TRBD1 or TRBD2 (6 bases each). Specimen: whole blood, collected in connection with sensitization to the hapten diphenylcyclopropenone (DPC). The CDR3 DNA is TGCAGCGTTGACCTAGGTAGGGGGGATGAGCAGTTCTTC. It codes for CSVDLGRGDEQFF.